This T cell receptor beta chain was captured by sequencing in a study of memory B cells and T cells in multiple sclerosis. Study observations and caveats: Normalization was needed because clone-set size differences affected shared clonotype counts.

CFSE-dim autoproliferating and CFSE-high non-proliferating T cells from unstimulated culture were sequenced separately. Roughly 4.5x10^7 CFSE-labeled PBMCs were cultured 7 to 8 days unstimulated, then replicate wells were pooled. The PBMCs received approximately 0.5 uM CFSE and serum-free culture with no added stimuli. The CDR3 contains 19 residues. Germline V gene sequence: CDR1 SNHLY, CDR2 FYNNEI. The V and J ends lost 1 base and 2 bases, in that order; junction bases with no gene match: 8. Profiled with immunoSEQ multiplex PCR; TCRdb holds only in-frame clones, not every one. The top ten hold less than 3.5% of the sample, which has about 32,000 clones, about 84% seen once. Worth noting for this clone: Its specificity is not known.

The specimen was PBMCs from blood kept in culture. This sequence originates from a human donor with multiple sclerosis. The chain employs TRBV2 and TRBJ2-1; 13 nucleotides match TRBD2. Written as DNA, the CDR3 is TGTGCCAGCAGTGAAGACGGACTAGCGGGGGAAAGGACCTACAATGAGCAGTTCTTC. Protein: CASSEDGLAGERTYNEQFF.